This TCR beta chain was observed in a study of glioma-infiltrating T cells after dendritic cell vaccination. The CDR3 has 14 residues. Germline loops: CDR1 SGHAT, CDR2 FQDESV (reference sequence). Deletions cut 4 bases from V and 6 bases from J, with 16 bases between. TCRB CDR3 was amplified from 2 ug genomic DNA or less. The primer mix had 60 V beta and 13 J beta primers. Measured with immunoSEQ multiplex PCR; TCRdb has only the in-frame clones, and not every one. In the table there are 90,000 to 95,000 clones, roughly 77% of which are singletons. Time point specified: after dendritic cell vaccination, including at tumor progression/relapse. Fresh-frozen tumor tissue and more than two years of survival data were available for all. None of the glioblastoma patients had an isocitrate dehydrogenase mutation.

The source of this sequence is a human donor with glioblastoma. The chain links TRBV11-1 to TRBJ2-7, with a weak D call TRBD2 (6 bases). The sample was blood, taken after dendritic cell vaccination. The DNA of the CDR3 is TGTGCCAGCAGCTCGGCGGGGAATGTGGGCGAGCAGTACTTC. This encodes CASSSAGNVGEQYF.